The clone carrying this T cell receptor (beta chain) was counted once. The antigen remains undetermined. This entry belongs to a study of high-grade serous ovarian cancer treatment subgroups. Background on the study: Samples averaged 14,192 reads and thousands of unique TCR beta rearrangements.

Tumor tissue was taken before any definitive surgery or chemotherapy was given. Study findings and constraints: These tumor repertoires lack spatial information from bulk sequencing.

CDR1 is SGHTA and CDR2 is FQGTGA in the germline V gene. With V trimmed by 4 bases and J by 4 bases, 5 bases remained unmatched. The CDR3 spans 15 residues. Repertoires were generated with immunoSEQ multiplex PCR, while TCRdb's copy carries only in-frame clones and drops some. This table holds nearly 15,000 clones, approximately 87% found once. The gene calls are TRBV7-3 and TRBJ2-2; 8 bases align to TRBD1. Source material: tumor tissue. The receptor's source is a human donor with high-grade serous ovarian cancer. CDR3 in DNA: TGTGCCAGCAGCTCCCAGGGGGCCGGCACCGGGGAGCTGTTTTTT. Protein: CASSSQGAGTGELFF.